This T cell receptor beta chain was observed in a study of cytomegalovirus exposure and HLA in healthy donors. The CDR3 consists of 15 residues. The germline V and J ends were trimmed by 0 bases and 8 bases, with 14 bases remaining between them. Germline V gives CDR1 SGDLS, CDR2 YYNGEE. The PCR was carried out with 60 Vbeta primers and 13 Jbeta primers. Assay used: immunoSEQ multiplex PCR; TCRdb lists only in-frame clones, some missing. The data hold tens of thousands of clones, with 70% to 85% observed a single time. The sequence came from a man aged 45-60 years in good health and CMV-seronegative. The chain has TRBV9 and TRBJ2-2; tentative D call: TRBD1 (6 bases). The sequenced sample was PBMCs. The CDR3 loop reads CASSVDLGRGGELFF. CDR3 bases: TGTGCCAGCAGCGTAGATTTGGGCAGGGGAGGGGAGCTGTTTTTT. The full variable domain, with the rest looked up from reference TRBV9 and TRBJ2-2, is DSGVTQTPKHLITATGQRVTLRCSPRSGDLSVYWYQQSLDQGLQFLIQYYNGEERAKGNILERFSAQQFPDLHSELNLSSLELGDSALYFCASSVDLGRGGELFFGEGSRLTVL.